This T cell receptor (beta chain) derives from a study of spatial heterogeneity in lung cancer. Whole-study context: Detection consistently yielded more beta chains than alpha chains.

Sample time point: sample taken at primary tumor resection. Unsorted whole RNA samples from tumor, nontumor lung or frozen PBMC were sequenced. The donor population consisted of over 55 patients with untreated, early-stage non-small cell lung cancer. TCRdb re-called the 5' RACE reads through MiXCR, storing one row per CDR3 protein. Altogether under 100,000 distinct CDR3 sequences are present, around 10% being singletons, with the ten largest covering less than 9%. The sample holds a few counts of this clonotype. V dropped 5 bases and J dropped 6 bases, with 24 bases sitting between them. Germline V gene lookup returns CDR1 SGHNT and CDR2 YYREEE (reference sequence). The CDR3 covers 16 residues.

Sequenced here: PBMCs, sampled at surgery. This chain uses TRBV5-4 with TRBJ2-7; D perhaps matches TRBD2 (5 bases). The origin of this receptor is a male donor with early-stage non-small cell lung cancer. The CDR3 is CASRTSPRETTREQYF. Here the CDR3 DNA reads TGTGCCAGCAGGACGTCCCCGAGGGAGACGACTCGCGAGCAGTACTTC. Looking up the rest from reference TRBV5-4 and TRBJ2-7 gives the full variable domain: ETGVTQSPTHLIKTRGQQVTLRCSSQSGHNTVSWYQQALGQGPQFIFQYYREEENGRGNFPPRFSGLQFPNYSSELNVNALELDDSALYLCASRTSPRETTREQYFGPGTRLTVT.